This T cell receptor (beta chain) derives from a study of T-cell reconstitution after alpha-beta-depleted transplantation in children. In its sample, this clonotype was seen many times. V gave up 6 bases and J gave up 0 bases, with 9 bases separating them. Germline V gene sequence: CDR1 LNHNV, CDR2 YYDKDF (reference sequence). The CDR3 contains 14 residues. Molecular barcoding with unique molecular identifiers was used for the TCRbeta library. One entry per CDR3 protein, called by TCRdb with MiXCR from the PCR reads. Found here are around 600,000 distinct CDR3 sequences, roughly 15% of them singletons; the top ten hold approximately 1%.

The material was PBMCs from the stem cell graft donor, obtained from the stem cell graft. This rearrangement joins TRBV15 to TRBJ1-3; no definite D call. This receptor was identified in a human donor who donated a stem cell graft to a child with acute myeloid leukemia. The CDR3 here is CATSRSFSGNTIYF. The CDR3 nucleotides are TGTGCCACCAGTCGCTCCTTCTCTGGAAACACCATATATTTT.